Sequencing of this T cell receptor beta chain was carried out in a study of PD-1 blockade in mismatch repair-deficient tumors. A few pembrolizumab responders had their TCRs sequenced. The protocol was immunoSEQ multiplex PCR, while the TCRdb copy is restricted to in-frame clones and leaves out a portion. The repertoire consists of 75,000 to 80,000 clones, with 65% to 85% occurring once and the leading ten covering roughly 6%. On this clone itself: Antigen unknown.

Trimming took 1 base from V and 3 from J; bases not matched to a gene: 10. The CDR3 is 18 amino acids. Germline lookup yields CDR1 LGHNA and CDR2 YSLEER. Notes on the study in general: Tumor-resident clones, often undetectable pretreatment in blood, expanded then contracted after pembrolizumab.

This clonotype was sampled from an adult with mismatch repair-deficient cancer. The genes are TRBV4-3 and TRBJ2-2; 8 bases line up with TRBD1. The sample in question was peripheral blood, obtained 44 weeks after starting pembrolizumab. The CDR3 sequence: CASSQVSGRGRDTGELFF. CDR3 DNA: TGCGCCAGCAGCCAAGTTAGCGGCAGGGGGCGGGACACCGGGGAGCTGTTTTTT.